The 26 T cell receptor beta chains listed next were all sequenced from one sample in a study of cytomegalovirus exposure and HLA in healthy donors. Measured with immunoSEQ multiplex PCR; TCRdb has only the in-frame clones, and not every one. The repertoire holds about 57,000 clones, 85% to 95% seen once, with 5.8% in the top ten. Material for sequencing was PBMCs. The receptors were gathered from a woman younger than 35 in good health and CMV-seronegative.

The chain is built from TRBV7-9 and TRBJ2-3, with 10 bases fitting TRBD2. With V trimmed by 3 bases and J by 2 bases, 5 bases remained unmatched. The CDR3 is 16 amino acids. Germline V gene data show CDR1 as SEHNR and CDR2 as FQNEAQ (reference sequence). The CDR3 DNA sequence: TGTGCCAGCAGCTTTTCACTAGCGGGAAACACAGATACGCAGTATTTT. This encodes CASSFSLAGNTDTQYF.

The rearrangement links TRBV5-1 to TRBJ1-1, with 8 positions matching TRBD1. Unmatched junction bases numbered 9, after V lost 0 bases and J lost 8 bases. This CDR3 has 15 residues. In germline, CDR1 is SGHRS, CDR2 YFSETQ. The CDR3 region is CASSLGGPGTGEAFF. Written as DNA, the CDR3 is TGCGCCAGCAGCTTGGGGGGTCCCGGGACAGGAGAAGCTTTCTTT.

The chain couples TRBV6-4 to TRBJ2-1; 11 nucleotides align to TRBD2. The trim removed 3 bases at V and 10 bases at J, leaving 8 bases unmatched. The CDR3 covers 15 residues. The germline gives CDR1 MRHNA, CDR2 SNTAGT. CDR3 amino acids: CASSESTSGGFEQFF. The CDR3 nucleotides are TGTGCCAGCAGTGAATCCACTAGCGGGGGCTTCGAGCAGTTCTTC.

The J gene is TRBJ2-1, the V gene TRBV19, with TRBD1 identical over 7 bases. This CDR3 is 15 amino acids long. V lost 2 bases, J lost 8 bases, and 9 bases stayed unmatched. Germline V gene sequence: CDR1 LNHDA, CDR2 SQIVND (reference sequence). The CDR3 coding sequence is TGTGCCAGTAGTATACAGGGGGTGACGGTCTATGAGCAGTTCTTC. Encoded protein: CASSIQGVTVYEQFF.

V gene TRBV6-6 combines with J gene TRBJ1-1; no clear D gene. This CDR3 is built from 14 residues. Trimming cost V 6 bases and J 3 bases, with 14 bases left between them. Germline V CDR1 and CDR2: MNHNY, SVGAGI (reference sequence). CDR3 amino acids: CASSPGTSYTEAFF. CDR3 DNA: TGTGCCAGCAGCCCGGGAACAAGTTACACTGAAGCTTTCTTT.

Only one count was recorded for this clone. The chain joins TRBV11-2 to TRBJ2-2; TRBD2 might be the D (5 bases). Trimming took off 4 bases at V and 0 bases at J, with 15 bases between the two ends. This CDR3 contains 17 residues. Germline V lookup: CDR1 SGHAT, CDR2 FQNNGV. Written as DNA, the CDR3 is TGTGCCAGCAGCTCCCCCCTGGGCGGGTCGAACACCGGGGAGCTGTTTTTT. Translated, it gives CASSSPLGGSNTGELFF.

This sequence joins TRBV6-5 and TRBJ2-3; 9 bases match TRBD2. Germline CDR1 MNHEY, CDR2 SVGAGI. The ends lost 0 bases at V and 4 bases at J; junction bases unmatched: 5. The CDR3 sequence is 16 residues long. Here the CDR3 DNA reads TGTGCCAGCAGTTACTCTAGGCGGGGGGGCGCAGATACGCAGTATTTT. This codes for CASSYSRRGGADTQYF.

The CDR3 DNA follows: TGTGCCAGCCGAGGGGCCGGCGGACAGGGGGGGACCGGGGAGCTGTTTTTT. Translating gives CASRGAGGQGGTGELFF. The chain recombines TRBV11-3 with TRBJ2-2, with TRBD1 matching over 10 bases. V was clipped by 8 bases and J by 5 bases; unmatched bases: 14. The CDR3 length is 17 residues. From germline, CDR1 is SGHNT and CDR2 YENEEA.

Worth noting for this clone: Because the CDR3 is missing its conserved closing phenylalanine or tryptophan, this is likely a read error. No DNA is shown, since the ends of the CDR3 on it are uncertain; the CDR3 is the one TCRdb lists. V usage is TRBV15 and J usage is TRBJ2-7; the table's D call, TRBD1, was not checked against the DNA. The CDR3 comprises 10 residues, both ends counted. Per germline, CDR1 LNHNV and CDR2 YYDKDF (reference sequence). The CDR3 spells CATSREGTGY.

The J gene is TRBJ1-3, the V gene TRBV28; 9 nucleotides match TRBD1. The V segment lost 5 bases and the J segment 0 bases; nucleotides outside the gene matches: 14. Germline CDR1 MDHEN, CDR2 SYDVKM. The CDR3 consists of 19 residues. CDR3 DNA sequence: TGTGCCAGCAGTCTCACCGGACAGGGGCTCTCCGTCTCTGGAAACACCATATATTTT. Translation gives CASSLTGQGLSVSGNTIYF.

The CDR3 sequence is CASSPFDGLSNTEAFF. CDR3 nucleotide sequence: TGTGCCAGCTCACCGTTCGATGGACTCTCGAACACTGAAGCTTTCTTT. V gene TRBV18 combines with J gene TRBJ1-1; no clear D gene. The CDR3 has 16 residues. The germline V and J ends were trimmed by 3 bases and 1 base, with 15 bases remaining between them. Germline assignment: CDR1 KGHSH and CDR2 LQKENI.

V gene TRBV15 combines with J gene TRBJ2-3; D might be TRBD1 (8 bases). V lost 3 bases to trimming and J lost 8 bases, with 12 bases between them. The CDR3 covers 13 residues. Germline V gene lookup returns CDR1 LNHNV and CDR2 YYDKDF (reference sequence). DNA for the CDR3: TGTGCCACCAGCAGGAACAGGGGGGGTACGCAGTATTTT. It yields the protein CATSRNRGGTQYF. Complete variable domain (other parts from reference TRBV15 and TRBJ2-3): DAMVIQNPRYQVTQFGKPVTLSCSQTLNHNVMYWYQQKSSQAPKLLFHYYDKDFNNEADTPDNFQSRRPNTSFCFLDIRSPGLGDTAMYLCATSRNRGGTQYFGPGTRLTVL.

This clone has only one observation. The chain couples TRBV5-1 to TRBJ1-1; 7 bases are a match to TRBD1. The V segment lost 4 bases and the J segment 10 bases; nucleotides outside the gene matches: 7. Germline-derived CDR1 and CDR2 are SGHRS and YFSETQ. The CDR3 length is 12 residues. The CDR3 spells CASSGGQATAFF. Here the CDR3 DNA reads TGCGCCAGCAGCGGCGGACAGGCGACAGCTTTCTTT.

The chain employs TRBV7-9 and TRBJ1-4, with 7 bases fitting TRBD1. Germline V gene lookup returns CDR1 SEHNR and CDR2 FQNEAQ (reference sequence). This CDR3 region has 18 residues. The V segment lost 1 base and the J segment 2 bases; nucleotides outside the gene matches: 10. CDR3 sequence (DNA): TGTGCCAGCAGCTTAGTAAAGGACAGGTTCCCCACTAATGAAAAACTGTTTTTT. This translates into CASSLVKDRFPTNEKLFF.

CDR3 amino acids: CASSVLAVPPRNEQFF. The CDR3, as DNA: TGTGCCAGCAGCGTGTTAGCGGTGCCCCCTAGGAATGAGCAGTTCTTC. The chain joins TRBV9 to TRBJ2-1; D might be TRBD2 (6 bases). The germline V gene has CDR1 SGDLS and CDR2 YYNGEE. With 2 bases removed from V and 7 bases from J, the gap between germline ends came to 19 bases. The CDR3 is made up of 16 amino acids.

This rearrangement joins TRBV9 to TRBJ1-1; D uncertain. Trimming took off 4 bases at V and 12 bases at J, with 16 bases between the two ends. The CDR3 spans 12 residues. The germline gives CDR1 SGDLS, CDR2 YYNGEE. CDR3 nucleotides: TGTGCCAGCAGCCCTCGGGCGGGAGGCCCTTTCTTT. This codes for CASSPRAGGPFF.

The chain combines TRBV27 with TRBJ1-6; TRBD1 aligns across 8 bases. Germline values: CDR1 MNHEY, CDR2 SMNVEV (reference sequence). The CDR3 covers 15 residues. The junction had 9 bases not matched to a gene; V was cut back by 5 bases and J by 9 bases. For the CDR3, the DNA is TGTGCCAGCAGTGGCAGGGGGCGGATGGGTTCACCCCTCCACTTT. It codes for CASSGRGRMGSPLHF.

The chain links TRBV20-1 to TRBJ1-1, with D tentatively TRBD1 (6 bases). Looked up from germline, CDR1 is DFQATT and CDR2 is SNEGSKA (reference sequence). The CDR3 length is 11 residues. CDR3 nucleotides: TGCAGGACGGACAGACTGAATGAAGCTTTCTTT. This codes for CRTDRLNEAFF.

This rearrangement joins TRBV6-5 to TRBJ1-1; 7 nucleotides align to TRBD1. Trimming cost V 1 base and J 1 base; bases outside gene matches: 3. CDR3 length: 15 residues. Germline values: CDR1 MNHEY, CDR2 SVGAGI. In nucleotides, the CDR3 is TGTGCCAGCAGTTACTACAGGGGAGGGAACACTGAAGCTTTCTTT. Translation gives CASSYYRGGNTEAFF.

CDR3 DNA sequence: TGTGCCAGCAGTCCCCCCCCGGGACAGGGATTAGATACGCAGTATTTT. The encoded protein is CASSPPPGQGLDTQYF. V usage is TRBV25-1 and J usage is TRBJ2-3, with 9 bases that match TRBD1. With V trimmed by 5 bases and J by 5 bases, 11 bases remained unmatched. The germline gives CDR1 MGHDK, CDR2 SYGVNS. The CDR3 has 16 amino acids. The whole variable domain, filled in from reference TRBV25-1 and TRBJ2-3, reads EADIYQTPRYLVIGTGKKITLECSQTMGHDKMYWYQQDPGMELHLIHYSYGVNSTEKGDLSSESTVSRIRTEHFPLTLESARPSHTSQYLCASSPPPGQGLDTQYFGPGTRLTVL.

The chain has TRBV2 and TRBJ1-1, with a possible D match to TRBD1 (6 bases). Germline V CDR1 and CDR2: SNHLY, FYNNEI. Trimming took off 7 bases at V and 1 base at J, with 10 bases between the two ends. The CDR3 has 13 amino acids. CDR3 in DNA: TGTGCCAGCACCCAGGGGAAGAACACTGAAGCTTTCTTT. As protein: CASTQGKNTEAFF.

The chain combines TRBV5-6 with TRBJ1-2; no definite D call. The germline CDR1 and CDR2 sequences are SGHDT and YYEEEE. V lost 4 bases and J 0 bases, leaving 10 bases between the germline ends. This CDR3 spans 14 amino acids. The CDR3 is CASSPFPANYGYTF. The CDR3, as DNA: TGTGCCAGCAGCCCCTTTCCGGCTAACTATGGCTACACCTTC. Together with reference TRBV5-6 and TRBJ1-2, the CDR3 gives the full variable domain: DAGVTQSPTHLIKTRGQQVTLRCSPKSGHDTVSWYQQALGQGPQFIFQYYEEEERQRGNFPDRFSGHQFPNYSSELNVNALLLGDSALYLCASSPFPANYGYTFGSGTRLTVV.

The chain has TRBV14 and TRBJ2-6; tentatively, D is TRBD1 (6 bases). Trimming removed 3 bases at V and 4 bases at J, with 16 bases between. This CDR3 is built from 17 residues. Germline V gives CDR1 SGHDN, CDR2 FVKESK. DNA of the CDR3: TGTGCCAGCAGCCATTCCCCGAGGGGGACCGGGGCCAACGTCCTGACTTTC. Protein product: CASSHSPRGTGANVLTF.

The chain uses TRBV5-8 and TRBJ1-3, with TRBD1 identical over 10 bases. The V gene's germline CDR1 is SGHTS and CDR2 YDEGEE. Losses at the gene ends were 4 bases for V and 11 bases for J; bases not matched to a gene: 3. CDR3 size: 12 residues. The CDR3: CASSQGQGAIYF. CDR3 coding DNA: TGTGCCAGCAGCCAAGGACAGGGGGCCATATATTTT.

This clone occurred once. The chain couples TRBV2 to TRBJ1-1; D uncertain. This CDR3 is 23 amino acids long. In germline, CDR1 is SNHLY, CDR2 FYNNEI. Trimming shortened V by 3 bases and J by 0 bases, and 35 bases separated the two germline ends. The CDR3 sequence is CASSDFGFNSQTYFKPLNTEAFF. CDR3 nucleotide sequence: TGTGCCAGCAGTGATTTTGGATTCAACAGCCAAACCTATTTTAAGCCGTTGAACACTGAAGCTTTCTTT. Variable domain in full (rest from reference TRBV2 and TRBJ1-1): EPEVTQTPSHQVTQMGQEVILRCVPISNHLYFYWYRQILGQKVEFLVSFYNNEISEKSEIFDDQFSVERPDGSNFTLKIRSTKLEDSAMYFCASSDFGFNSQTYFKPLNTEAFFGQGTRLTVV.

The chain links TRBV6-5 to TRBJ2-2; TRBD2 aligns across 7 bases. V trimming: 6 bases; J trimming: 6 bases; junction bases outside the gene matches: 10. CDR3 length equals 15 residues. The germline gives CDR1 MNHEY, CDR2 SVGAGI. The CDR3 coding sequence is TGTGCCAGCAGCCGACGGACTAGATTTTCCGGGGAGCTGTTTTTT. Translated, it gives CASSRRTRFSGELFF.